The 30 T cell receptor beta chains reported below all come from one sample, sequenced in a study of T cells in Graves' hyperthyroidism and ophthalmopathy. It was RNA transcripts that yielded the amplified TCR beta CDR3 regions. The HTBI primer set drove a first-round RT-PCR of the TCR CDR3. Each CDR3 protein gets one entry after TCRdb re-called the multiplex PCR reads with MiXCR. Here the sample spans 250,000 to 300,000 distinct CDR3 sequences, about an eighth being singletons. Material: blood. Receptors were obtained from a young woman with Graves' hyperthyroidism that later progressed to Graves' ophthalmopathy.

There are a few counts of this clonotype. In nucleotides, the CDR3 is TGTGCCAGCAGTTATCCGACTGGGAAACTGTTTTTT. Encoded protein: CASSYPTGKLFF. The chain is built from TRBV6-2 or TRBV6-3 and TRBJ1-4; D not resolved. The length of the CDR3 is 12 residues. The germline V gene encodes CDR1 MNHEY and CDR2 SVGEGT. V was cut by 3 bases and J by 11 bases, with 10 bases left in between.

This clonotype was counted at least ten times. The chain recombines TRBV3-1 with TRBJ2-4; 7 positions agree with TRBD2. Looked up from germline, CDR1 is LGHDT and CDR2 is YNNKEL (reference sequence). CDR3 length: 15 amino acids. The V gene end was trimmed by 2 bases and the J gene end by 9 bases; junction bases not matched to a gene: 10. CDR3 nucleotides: TGTGCCAGCAGCCAACTGAACTCGCGGGAGACCATTCAGTACTTC. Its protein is CASSQLNSRETIQYF.

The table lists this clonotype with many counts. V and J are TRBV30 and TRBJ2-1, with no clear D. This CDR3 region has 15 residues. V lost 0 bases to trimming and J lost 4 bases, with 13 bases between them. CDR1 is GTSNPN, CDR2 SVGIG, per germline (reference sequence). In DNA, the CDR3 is TGTGCCTGGAGTGTACAAATCACAGCTTACAATGAGCAGTTCTTC. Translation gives CAWSVQITAYNEQFF.

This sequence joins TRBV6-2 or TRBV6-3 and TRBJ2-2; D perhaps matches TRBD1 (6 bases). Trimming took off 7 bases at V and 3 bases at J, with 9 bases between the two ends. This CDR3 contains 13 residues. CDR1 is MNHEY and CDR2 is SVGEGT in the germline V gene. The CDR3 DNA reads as TGTGCCAGCATCCAGGGGTACACCGGGGAGCTGTTTTTT. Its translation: CASIQGYTGELFF.

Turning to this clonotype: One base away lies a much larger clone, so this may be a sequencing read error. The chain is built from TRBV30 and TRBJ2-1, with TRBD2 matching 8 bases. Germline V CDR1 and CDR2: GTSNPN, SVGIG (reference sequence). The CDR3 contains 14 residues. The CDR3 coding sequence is TGTGCCTGGAGTTTTAAGCGGGAGATCCATGAGCAGTCCTTC. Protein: CAWSFKREIHEQSF.

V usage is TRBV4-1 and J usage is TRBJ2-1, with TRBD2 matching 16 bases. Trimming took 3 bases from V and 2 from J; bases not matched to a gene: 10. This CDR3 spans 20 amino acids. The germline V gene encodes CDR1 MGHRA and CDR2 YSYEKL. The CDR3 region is CASSQLPGLAGGRAYNEQFF. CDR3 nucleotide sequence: TGCGCCAGCAGCCAGCTACCGGGACTAGCGGGAGGGAGGGCCTACAATGAGCAGTTCTTC.

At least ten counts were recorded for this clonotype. CDR3 in amino acids: CASSPLSGGSYGYTF. Here the CDR3 DNA reads TGTGCCAGCAGCCCATTGTCAGGGGGCAGCTATGGCTACACCTTC. The chain joins TRBV7-2 to TRBJ1-2, with 8 bases matching TRBD1. The CDR3 is made up of 15 amino acids. The V and J ends lost 5 bases and 4 bases, in that order; junction bases with no gene match: 9. Looked up from germline, CDR1 is SGHTA and CDR2 is FQGNSA.

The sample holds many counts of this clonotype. The CDR3 sequence is CASTLRTGYYEQYF. In DNA, the CDR3 is TGTGCCAGCACCCTACGGACAGGGTACTACGAGCAGTACTTC. This chain joins TRBV11-2 and TRBJ2-7; 8 positions agree with TRBD1. The germline V gene has CDR1 SGHAT and CDR2 FQNNGV. After removal of 7 bases from V and 3 bases from J, the junction contained 8 bases not matched to a gene. CDR3 length: 14 amino acids. Based on the CDR3 plus reference TRBV11-2 and TRBJ2-7, the full variable domain is EAGVAQSPRYKIIEKRQSVAFWCNPISGHATLYWYQQILGQGPKLLIQFQNNGVVDDSQLPKDRFSAERLKGVDSTLKIQPAKLEDSAVYLCASTLRTGYYEQYFGPGTRLTVT.

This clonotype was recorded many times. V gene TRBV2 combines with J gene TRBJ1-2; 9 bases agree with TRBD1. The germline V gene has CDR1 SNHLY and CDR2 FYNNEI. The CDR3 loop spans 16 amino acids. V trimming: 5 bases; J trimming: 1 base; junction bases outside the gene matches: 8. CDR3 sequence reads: CASSSGTGTLNYGYTF. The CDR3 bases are TGTGCCAGCAGTTCAGGGACAGGGACTCTTAACTATGGCTACACCTTC.

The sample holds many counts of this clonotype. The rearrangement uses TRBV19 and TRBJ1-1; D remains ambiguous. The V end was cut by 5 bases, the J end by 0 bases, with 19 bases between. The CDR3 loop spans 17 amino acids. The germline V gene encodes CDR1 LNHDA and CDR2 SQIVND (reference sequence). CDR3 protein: CASSSIRGGGMNTEAFF. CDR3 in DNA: TGTGCCAGTAGTTCGATTCGTGGAGGCGGGATGAACACTGAAGCTTTCTTT.

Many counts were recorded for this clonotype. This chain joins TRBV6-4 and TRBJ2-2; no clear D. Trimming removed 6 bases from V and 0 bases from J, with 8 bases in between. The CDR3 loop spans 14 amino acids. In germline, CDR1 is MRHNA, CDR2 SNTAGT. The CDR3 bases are TGTGCCAGCAGCGCCAGAGCGAACACCGGGGAGCTGTTTTTT. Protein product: CASSARANTGELFF.

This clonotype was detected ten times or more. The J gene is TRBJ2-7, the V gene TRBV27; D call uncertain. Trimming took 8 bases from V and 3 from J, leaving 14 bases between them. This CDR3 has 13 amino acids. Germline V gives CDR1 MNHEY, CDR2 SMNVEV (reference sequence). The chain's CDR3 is CASRRAPHYEQYF. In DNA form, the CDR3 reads TGTGCCAGCCGCCGGGCCCCCCACTACGAGCAGTACTTC.

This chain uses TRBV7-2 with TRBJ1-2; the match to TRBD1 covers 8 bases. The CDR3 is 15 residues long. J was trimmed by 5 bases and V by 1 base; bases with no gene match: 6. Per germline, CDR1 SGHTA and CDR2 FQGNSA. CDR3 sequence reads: CASSLDPGQGYGYTF. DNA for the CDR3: TGTGCCAGCAGCTTAGATCCCGGACAGGGTTATGGCTACACCTTC.

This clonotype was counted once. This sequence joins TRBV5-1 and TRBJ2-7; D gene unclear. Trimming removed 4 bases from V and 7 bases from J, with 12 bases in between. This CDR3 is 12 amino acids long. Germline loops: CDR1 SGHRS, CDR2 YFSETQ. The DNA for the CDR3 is TGCGCCAGCAGCGACGCCTCCGGGGAGCAGTACTTC. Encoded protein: CASSDASGEQYF.

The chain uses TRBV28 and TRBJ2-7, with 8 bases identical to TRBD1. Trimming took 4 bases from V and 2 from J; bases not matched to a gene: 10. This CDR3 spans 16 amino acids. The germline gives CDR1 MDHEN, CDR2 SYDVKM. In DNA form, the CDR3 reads TGTGCCAGCAGTTCCCCCCCCGGGACAGGAGCCTACGAGCAGTACTTC. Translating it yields CASSSPPGTGAYEQYF. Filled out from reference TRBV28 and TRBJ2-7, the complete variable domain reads DVKVTQSSRYLVKRTGEKVFLECVQDMDHENMFWYRQDPGLGLRLIYFSYDVKMKEKGDIPEGYSVSREKKERFSLILESASTNQTSMYLCASSSPPGTGAYEQYFGPGTRLTVT.

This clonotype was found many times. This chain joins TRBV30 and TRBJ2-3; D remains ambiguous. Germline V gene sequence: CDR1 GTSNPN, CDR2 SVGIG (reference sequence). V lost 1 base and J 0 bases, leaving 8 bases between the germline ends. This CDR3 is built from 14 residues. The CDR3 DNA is TGTGCCTGGAGTGAGGGCGCTAGCACAGATACGCAGTATTTT. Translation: CAWSEGASTDTQYF.

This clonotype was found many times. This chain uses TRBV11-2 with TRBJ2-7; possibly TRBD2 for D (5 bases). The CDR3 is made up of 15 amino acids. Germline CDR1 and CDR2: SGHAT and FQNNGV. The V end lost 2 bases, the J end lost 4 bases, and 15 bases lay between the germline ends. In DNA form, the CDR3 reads TGTGCCAGCAGCTTAAATAGTTATGAGGGATACGAGCAGTACTTC. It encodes CASSLNSYEGYEQYF.

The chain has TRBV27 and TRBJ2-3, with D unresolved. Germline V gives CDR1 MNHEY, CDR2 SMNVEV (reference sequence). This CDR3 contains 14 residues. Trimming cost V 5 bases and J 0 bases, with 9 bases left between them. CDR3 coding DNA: TGTGCCAGCAGTCCCCCCCCTAGCACAGATACGCAGTATTTT. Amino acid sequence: CASSPPPSTDTQYF.

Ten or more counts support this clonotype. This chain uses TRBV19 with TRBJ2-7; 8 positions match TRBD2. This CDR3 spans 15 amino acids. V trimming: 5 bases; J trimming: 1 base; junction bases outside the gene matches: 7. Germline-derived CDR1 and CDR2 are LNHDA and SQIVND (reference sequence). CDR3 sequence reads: CASSVTGTSSYEQYF. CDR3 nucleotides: TGTGCCAGTAGTGTCACCGGGACTAGTTCCTACGAGCAGTACTTC.

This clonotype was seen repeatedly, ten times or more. This chain's CDR3 is CASSPGQGATVNTEAFF. The CDR3 DNA reads TGTGCCAGCTCACCGGGACAGGGGGCTACCGTGAACACTGAAGCTTTCTTT. This chain uses TRBV18 with TRBJ1-1; 12 bases fit TRBD1. Germline loops: CDR1 KGHSH, CDR2 LQKENI. V lost 3 bases, J lost 0 bases, and 5 bases stayed unmatched. The CDR3 covers 17 residues.

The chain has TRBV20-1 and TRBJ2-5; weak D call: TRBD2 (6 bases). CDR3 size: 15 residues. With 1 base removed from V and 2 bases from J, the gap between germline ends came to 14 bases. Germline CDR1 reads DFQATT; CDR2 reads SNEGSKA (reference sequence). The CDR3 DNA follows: TGCAGTGCTAGAGTCGGCGGGGTACTACAAGAGACCCAGTACTTC. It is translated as CSARVGGVLQETQYF.

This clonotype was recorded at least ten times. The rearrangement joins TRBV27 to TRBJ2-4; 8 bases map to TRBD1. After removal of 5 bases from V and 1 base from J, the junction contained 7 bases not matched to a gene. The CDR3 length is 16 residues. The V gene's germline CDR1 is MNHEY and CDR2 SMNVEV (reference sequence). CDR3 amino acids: CASSDRDRFAKNIQYF. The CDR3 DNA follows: TGTGCCAGCAGTGACAGGGACAGGTTTGCCAAAAACATTCAGTACTTC.

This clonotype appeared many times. The CDR3 spells CASSLPTTDTQYF. In DNA form, the CDR3 reads TGTGCCAGCAGTTTACCGACCACAGATACGCAGTATTTT. The chain uses TRBV27 and TRBJ2-3; no clear D. The germline V gene has CDR1 MNHEY and CDR2 SMNVEV (reference sequence). The CDR3 is 13 residues long. V shed 2 bases and J shed 2 bases, with 5 bases lying between them.

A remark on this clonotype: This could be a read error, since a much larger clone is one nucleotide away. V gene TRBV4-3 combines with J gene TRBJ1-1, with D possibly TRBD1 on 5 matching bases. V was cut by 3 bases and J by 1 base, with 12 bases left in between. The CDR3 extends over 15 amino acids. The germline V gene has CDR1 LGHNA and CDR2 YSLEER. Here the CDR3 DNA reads TGCGCCAGCAGCCATTCCGGGGCATCGAACACTGAAGCTTTCTTT. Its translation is CASSHSGASNTEAFF.

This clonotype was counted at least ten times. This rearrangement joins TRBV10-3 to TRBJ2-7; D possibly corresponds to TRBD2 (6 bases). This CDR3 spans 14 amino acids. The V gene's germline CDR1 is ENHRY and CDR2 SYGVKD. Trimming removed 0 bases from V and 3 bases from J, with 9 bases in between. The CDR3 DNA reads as TGTGCCATCAGTGAGTCGCTCGGGAGCTACGAGCAGTACTTC. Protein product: CAISESLGSYEQYF.

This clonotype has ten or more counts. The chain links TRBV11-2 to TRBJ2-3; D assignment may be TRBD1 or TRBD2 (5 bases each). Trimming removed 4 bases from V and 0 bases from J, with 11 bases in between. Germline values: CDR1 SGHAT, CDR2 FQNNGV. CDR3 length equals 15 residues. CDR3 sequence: CASSSGLGSTDTQYF. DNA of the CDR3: TGTGCCAGCAGCTCGGGGCTCGGGAGCACAGATACGCAGTATTTT.

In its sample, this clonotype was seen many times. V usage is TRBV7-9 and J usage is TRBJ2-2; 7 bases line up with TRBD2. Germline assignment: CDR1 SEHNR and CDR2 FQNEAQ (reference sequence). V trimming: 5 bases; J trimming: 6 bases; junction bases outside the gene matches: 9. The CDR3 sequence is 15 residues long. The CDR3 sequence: CASSTRLAPAGELFF. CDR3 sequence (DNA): TGTGCCAGCAGCACCAGACTAGCCCCAGCCGGGGAGCTGTTTTTT.

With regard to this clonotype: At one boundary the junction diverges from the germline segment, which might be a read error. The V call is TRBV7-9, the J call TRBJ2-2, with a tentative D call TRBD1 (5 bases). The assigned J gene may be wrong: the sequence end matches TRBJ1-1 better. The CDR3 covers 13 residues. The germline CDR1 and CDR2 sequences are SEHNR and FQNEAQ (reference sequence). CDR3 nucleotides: TGTGCCAGCCTCTGGGGGGGTGCGACTGGAGCTTTCTTT. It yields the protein CASLWGGATGAFF.

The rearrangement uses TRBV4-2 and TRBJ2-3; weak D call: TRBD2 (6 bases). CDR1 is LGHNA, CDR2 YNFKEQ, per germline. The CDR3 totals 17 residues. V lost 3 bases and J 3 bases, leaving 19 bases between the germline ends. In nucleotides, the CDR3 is TGTGCCAGCAGCCAGTCAACCGGGACTGGAAGAACAGATACGCAGTATTTT. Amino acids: CASSQSTGTGRTDTQYF.

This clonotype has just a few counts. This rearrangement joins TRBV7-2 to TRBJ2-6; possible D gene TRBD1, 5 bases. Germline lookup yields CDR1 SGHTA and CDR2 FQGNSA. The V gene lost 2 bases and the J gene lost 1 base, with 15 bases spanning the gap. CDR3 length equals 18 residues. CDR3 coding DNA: TGTGCCAGCAGCTTACGACAGCAAACTCTTTCTGGGGCCAACGTCCTGACTTTC. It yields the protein CASSLRQQTLSGANVLTF.